These T cell receptor beta chains were read from a single sample in a study of shared clonotypes between healthy human individuals. Sequencing used immunoSEQ multiplex PCR; TCRdb keeps in-frame clones, though not all of them. The profile covers roughly 410,000 clones, with roughly 96% appearing a single time and around 0.32% taken by the ten largest. Sequencing was performed on memory CD8+ T cells sorted from blood. Receptor source: a young man in good health. The conserved cysteine and the conserved F or W are not part of the CDR3 here.

v_call,cdr3_aa
TRBV19,ASSLIAGAPTDTQY
TRBV6-1,ASSDRTSGGPFSYNEQF
TRBV6-5,ASSVAGKVH
TRBV28,ASSLTGETQY
TRBV25-1,ASSERPGLATGELF
TRBV29-1,SVGQSSNEKLF
TRBV27,ASSLGPFREQY
TRBV6-6,ASSPDFTTYEQY
TRBV18,ASSPRDSVIYGYT
TRBV19,ASSRKGFEAF
TRBV10-2,ASSESNRPAFEQY
TRBV10-2,ASSRTGSTDTQY
TRBV5-1,ASRKRGGAHEQY
TRBV10-3,AISEGTGGPSNYGYT
TRBV20-1,STLQGKQY
TRBV30,AWSRGGSGNTIY
TRBV6-1,ASSEVASTEAF
TRBV7-2,ASSLGSSSGNTIY
TRBV5-1,ASTPQGAVTDTQY
TRBV30,AWGTDTEAF
TRBV6-5,ASSYSSSGGTQY
TRBV11-3,ASSSTGGEQF
TRBV5-1,ASSTGLAGSVNTGELF
TRBV2,ASKPGRAYEQY
TRBV11-1,ASSPNRDAYEQY
TRBV6-6,ASTRLGGDTEAF
TRBV11-2,ASSRLGVHEQY
TRBV5-5,ASSSDRGLSVQAF
TRBV4-1,ASSQFFRLPQH
TRBV5-4,ASSLGGTSNNEQF
TRBV5-1,ASSLVRGDYNEQF
TRBV5-1,ASSHRDSVNSNQPQH
TRBV21-1,ASSKVETGVADTQY
TRBV2,ASDHSYHQETQY
TRBV2,ASGIAGGYQETQY
TRBV27,ASSSGTGFYEQY
TRBV28,ASSLSGPGRDTGELF
TRBV7-8,ASSLLFSYGYT
TRBV20-1,SARRDREF
TRBV7-2,ASSKAGTISGGYEQY